This is a list of T cell receptor beta chains from one sample in a study of blood T cell repertoires in COVID-19. Only in-frame clones appear in the TCRdb table, and some are missing; sequencing was by immunoSEQ multiplex PCR. The table shows 220,000 or so clones, with around nine tenths occurring only once. Material: PBMCs or T cells enriched from blood (not recorded which). The receptors come from a woman aged 50 to 60 with acute COVID-19. Each CDR3 is given with its conserved first and last residue. For some rows the clone size is stated as once, few or many, or as a class when expanded; others skip it.

TRBV7-9	.	TRBJ1-5	CASSLGSGHQPQHF
TRBV20-1	few	TRBJ1-4	CSASSGQAEEKLFF
TRBV6-2/TRBV6-3	.	TRBJ1-1	CASSFRQIKNTEAFF
TRBV6-9	.	TRBJ2-7	CASSQWDTTDSYEQYF
TRBV27	.	TRBJ1-4	CASSFRGTNEKLFF
TRBV28	.	TRBJ1-1	CASSPAWGRDTEAFF
TRBV4-2	once	TRBJ2-1	CASSQDLSKNYNEQFF
TRBV7-8	once	TRBJ2-1	CASSPTWNEQFF
TRBV11-2	.	TRBJ1-1	CASSLVRNTEAFF
TRBV7-9	.	TRBJ1-1	CASSLGANTEAFF
TRBV27	.	TRBJ2-2	CASSLFGLADTGELFF
TRBV28	.	TRBJ1-2	CASSNQGYGYTF
TRBV9	.	TRBJ2-1	CASSTGTSGYYNEQFF
TRBV11-2	.	TRBJ2-7	CASSDWREPPYEQYF
TRBV7-8	.	TRBJ1-5	CASSSDRVSRNQPQHF
TRBV28	.	TRBJ1-1	CASSFSVMNTEAFF
TRBV28	.	TRBJ1-5	CASSLSGVRNQPQHF
TRBV7-9	.	TRBJ2-7	CASSLEVQVYEQYF
TRBV7-9	few	TRBJ1-2	CASSLEKVGAVRGYTF
TRBV7-9	.	TRBJ2-3	CASSRWSGRDTDTQYF
TRBV6-5	.	TRBJ1-5	CASSLTAFNQPQHF
TRBV28	few	TRBJ1-1	CASRPWTGSTEAFF
TRBV6-5	.	TRBJ2-2	CASGGQGVAGELFF
TRBV15	.	TRBJ1-2	CATSREVGPSYGYTF
TRBV28	.	TRBJ2-1	CASSPRRGQGMDEQFF
TRBV28	.	TRBJ2-7	CASRLGGSFYEQYF